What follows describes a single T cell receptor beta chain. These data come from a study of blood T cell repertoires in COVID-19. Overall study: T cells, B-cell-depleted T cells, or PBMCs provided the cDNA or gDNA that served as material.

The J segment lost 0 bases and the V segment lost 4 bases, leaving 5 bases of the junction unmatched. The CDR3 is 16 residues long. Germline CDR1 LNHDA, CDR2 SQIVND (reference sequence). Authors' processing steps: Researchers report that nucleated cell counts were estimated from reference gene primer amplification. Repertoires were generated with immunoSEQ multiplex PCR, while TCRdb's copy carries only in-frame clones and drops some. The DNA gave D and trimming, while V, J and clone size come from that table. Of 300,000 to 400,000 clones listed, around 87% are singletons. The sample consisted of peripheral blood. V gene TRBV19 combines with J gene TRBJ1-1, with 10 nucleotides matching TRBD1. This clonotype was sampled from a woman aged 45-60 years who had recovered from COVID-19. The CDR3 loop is CASSTSGTGVNTEAFF. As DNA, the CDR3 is TGTGCCAGTAGTACTTCCGGGACAGGGGTGAACACTGAAGCTTTCTTT.